These 27 T cell receptor beta chains share one sample of origin, sequenced in a study of type 1 regulatory T cells (dated by TCRdb to the early 2020s). These receptors' targets are unknown. TCRdb records Illumina MiSeq as the sequencer. TCRdb reanalyzed the raw reads on its own, using fastp at Q25 for trimming and MiXCR for clone calling, and kept in-frame beta chains. Entries are consolidated by CDR3 protein sequence, retaining the most common genes and DNA. The sample table shows roughly 68,000 distinct CDR3 sequences, and approximately 64% are seen once. The ten largest clonotypes hold 7% to 9.5% of the sample. Sequencing was carried out using cultured T cells, either the whole culture or a sorted T cell fraction (not recorded which). The cell subset or site label, as the study defines it: Tr1-enriched cell product generated in vitro against host alloantigens. These receptors all come from a human donor in good health.

The J gene is TRBJ2-5, the V gene TRBV7-2; 7 bases align to TRBD1. Trimming took 3 bases from V and 4 from J; bases not matched to a gene: 5. Germline V gene data show CDR1 as SGHTA and CDR2 as FQGNSA. The CDR3 spans 14 residues. The CDR3 DNA reads TGTGCCAGCAGCTTCGACAGGGCTCGAGAGACCCAGTACTTC. This sequence encodes CASSFDRARETQYF.

The sample holds a few counts of this clonotype. This chain uses TRBV27 with TRBJ2-2; D gene uncertain. V was clipped by 7 bases and J by 9 bases, with 18 bases between them. From germline, CDR1 is MNHEY and CDR2 SMNVEV (reference sequence). The CDR3 is 14 residues long. The CDR3 DNA reads TGTGCCAGCACCCCGGCCGGAGATGCCCGGGAGCTGTTTTTT. Translated, it gives CASTPAGDARELFF.

This rearrangement joins TRBV7-9 to TRBJ2-2; no clear D gene. The CDR3 has 11 residues. Looked up from germline, CDR1 is SEHNR and CDR2 is FQNEAQ (reference sequence). The V gene lost 8 bases and the J gene lost 6 bases, with 7 bases spanning the gap. CDR3 bases: TGTGCCAGCCGATCGGCCGGGGAGCTGTTTTTT. Its protein product is CASRSAGELFF.

V gene TRBV5-1 combines with J gene TRBJ2-5; 9 nucleotides match TRBD2. Germline V gene data show CDR1 as SGHRS and CDR2 as YFSETQ. This CDR3 comprises 14 residues. J lost 5 bases, V lost 1 base, and 3 bases had no gene match. CDR3 protein: CASSLSGLAETQYF. The CDR3 DNA sequence: TGCGCCAGCAGCTTGTCGGGACTAGCTGAGACCCAGTACTTC.

The gene calls are TRBV7-9 and TRBJ2-7; D uncertain. CDR1 is SEHNR and CDR2 is FQNEAQ in the germline V gene (reference sequence). The CDR3 sequence is 15 residues long. Trimming pared 2 bases from V and 6 bases from J, leaving 17 bases between. The CDR3 coding sequence is TGTGCCAGCAGCTTATCCTCTAGAGACAACTTCGAGCAGTACTTC. Encoded protein: CASSLSSRDNFEQYF.

The genes are TRBV5-1 and TRBJ1-6; no clear D. The CDR3 has 12 residues. Per germline, CDR1 SGHRS and CDR2 YFSETQ. Trimming took 2 bases from V and 10 from J, leaving 7 bases between them. In nucleotides, the CDR3 is TGCGCCAGCAGCTTCGCGGGGTCACCCCTCCACTTT. This sequence encodes CASSFAGSPLHF.

The chain employs TRBV20-1 and TRBJ2-2; possible D gene TRBD1, 6 bases. CDR1 DFQATT and CDR2 SNEGSKA come from the germline V gene (reference sequence). This CDR3 has 14 amino acids. V dropped 5 bases and J dropped 1 base, with 11 bases sitting between them. CDR3 nucleotides: TGCAGTGCTCGCCTACAGGGGAACACCGGGGAGCTGTTTTTT. Protein: CSARLQGNTGELFF.

V usage is TRBV4-3 and J usage is TRBJ2-1, with D uncertain. The CDR3 consists of 12 residues. Germline CDR1 reads LGHNA; CDR2 reads YSLEER. V dropped 1 base and J dropped 7 bases, with 5 bases sitting between them. DNA of the CDR3: TGCGCCAGCAGCCAAGCAGGTAATGAGCAGTTCTTC. This encodes CASSQAGNEQFF.

This sequence joins TRBV20-1 and TRBJ2-3; 9 bases are a match to TRBD2. This CDR3 spans 16 amino acids. With 6 bases clipped from V and 3 bases from J, the junction kept 13 bases outside the gene matches. Per the germline V gene, CDR1 is DFQATT and CDR2 is SNEGSKA (reference sequence). The CDR3 coding sequence is TGCAGTGCGATCGCCCCGGCTAGCGGGATGACAGATACGCAGTATTTT. Translation: CSAIAPASGMTDTQYF.

The chain carries TRBV19 and TRBJ2-3; a weak D match, TRBD1 (6 bases). Looked up from germline, CDR1 is LNHDA and CDR2 is SQIVND (reference sequence). Trimming pared 7 bases from V and 6 bases from J, leaving 20 bases between. CDR3 length equals 15 residues. The CDR3 coding sequence is TGTGCCAGTAAGGACAGTCTTGTCTTGACGGATACGCAGTATTTT. Translated, it gives CASKDSLVLTDTQYF.

The CDR3 sequence: CASSQETPVADTQYF. The DNA for the CDR3 is TGCGCCAGCAGCCAAGAGACACCCGTCGCAGATACGCAGTATTTT. The chain couples TRBV4-3 to TRBJ2-3; D ambiguous. The germline gives CDR1 LGHNA, CDR2 YSLEER. This CDR3 region has 15 residues. V was pared by 0 bases and J by 4 bases, with 11 bases between.

The chain uses TRBV10-2 and TRBJ2-2; D uncertain. CDR3 length: 14 amino acids. V was pared by 5 bases and J by 2 bases, with 9 bases between. Germline-derived CDR1 and CDR2 are WSHSY and SAAADI. The chain's CDR3 is CASSRQPNTGELFF. The CDR3 nucleotides read TGCGCCAGCAGTAGGCAACCTAACACCGGGGAGCTGTTTTTT.

This sequence joins TRBV12-3 or TRBV12-4 and TRBJ1-1, with D perhaps TRBD1 (5 bases). This CDR3 has 12 residues. V dropped 2 bases and J dropped 6 bases, with 7 bases sitting between them. CDR3 loop: CASSLQGAEAFF. CDR3 sequence (DNA): TGTGCCAGCAGTTTACAGGGTGCTGAAGCTTTCTTT.

This clonotype was recorded a few times. The V gene is TRBV20-1, the J gene TRBJ2-7; a weak D match, TRBD2 (5 bases). CDR3 length: 15 residues. Germline values: CDR1 DFQATT, CDR2 SNEGSKA (reference sequence). The germline V and J ends were trimmed by 6 bases and 2 bases, with 20 bases remaining between them. The CDR3 region is CSASPLSERAYEQYF. In DNA form, the CDR3 reads TGCAGTGCCAGCCCCCTTAGCGAGAGGGCCTACGAGCAGTACTTC.

V gene TRBV27 combines with J gene TRBJ2-7; TRBD2 is a possible D gene (5 bases). Germline V CDR1 and CDR2: MNHEY, SMNVEV (reference sequence). V lost 6 bases, J lost 1 base, and 16 bases lay in between. The CDR3 consists of 15 residues. CDR3 DNA sequence: TGTGCCAGCAGAATAATCGGACTTGATTCCTACGAGCAGTACTTC. It translates to CASRIIGLDSYEQYF.

The V and J genes are TRBV18 and TRBJ2-7; 7 bases map to TRBD1. The CDR3 spans 14 residues. Germline CDR1 is KGHSH and CDR2 is LQKENI. V shed 3 bases and J 2 bases; nucleotides not matched to a gene: 4. The CDR3, as DNA: TGTGCCAGCTCACCTAGGGGGCAGACCTACGAGCAGTACTTC. It specifies CASSPRGQTYEQYF.

V is TRBV5-1 and J is TRBJ2-7, with a weak D call TRBD2 (6 bases). CDR1 is SGHRS, CDR2 YFSETQ, per germline. This CDR3 is built from 14 residues. V lost 0 bases to trimming and J lost 10 bases, with 17 bases between them. The CDR3 region has the DNA TGCGCCAGCAGCTTGGTAACGGGAGCGTGGGATCAGTACTTC. As protein: CASSLVTGAWDQYF.

The chain uses TRBV2 and TRBJ2-3, with a weak D call TRBD2 (5 bases). The CDR3 has 14 residues. CDR1 is SNHLY and CDR2 is FYNNEI in the germline V gene. Trimming took off 4 bases at V and 1 base at J, with 9 bases between the two ends. The CDR3 is CASSVDGGTDTQYF. The CDR3 DNA is TGTGCCAGCAGTGTGGACGGGGGCACAGATACGCAGTATTTT.

A few counts support this clonotype. The chain recombines TRBV5-1 with TRBJ2-1; D possibly corresponds to TRBD2 (5 bases). Trimming shortened V by 0 bases and J by 3 bases, and 7 bases separated the two germline ends. This CDR3 comprises 14 residues. The germline CDR1 and CDR2 sequences are SGHRS and YFSETQ. The CDR3 reads CASSLGRDYNEQFF. The CDR3 bases are TGCGCCAGCAGCTTGGGCCGGGACTACAATGAGCAGTTCTTC.

V and J are TRBV24-1 and TRBJ2-2; 8 bases agree with TRBD1. This CDR3 spans 17 amino acids. In germline, CDR1 is KGHDR, CDR2 SFDVKD. V lost 3 bases to trimming and J lost 4 bases; unmatched junction nucleotides: 9. The CDR3 sequence: CATSDPGQGPLTGELFF. The DNA for the CDR3 is TGTGCCACCAGTGATCCAGGACAGGGTCCTCTCACCGGGGAGCTGTTTTTT.

V usage is TRBV15 and J usage is TRBJ2-3, with 14 bases identical to TRBD2. Germline V CDR1 and CDR2: LNHNV, YYDKDF (reference sequence). V lost 3 bases, J lost 3 bases, and 11 bases stayed unmatched. The CDR3 totals 19 residues. This chain's CDR3 is CATSSGLGLAGVLTDTQYF. CDR3 bases: TGTGCCACCAGCAGCGGACTGGGACTAGCGGGAGTTTTAACAGATACGCAGTATTTT.

The chain has TRBV18 and TRBJ2-1; TRBD2 is a possible D gene (5 bases). The germline V gene encodes CDR1 KGHSH and CDR2 LQKENI. V was clipped by 6 bases and J by 0 bases, with 15 bases between them. The CDR3 contains 16 residues. The CDR3 protein is CASSLQRVSSYNEQFF. The CDR3 DNA reads TGTGCCAGCTCCCTTCAGAGGGTGAGCTCCTACAATGAGCAGTTCTTC.

This clonotype has only a few counts. The V call is TRBV12-3 or TRBV12-4, the J call TRBJ1-5; D might be TRBD1 (6 bases). V shed 5 bases and J shed 9 bases, with 17 bases lying between them. CDR3 length: 14 residues. The CDR3 coding sequence is TGTGCCAGCAGTCTTACAGCAGGGGTTCGGCCCCAGCATTTT. It encodes CASSLTAGVRPQHF.

The chain joins TRBV6-2 or TRBV6-3 to TRBJ1-4; possible D gene TRBD1, 5 bases. Germline assignment: CDR1 MNHEY and CDR2 SVGEGT. V shed 3 bases and J shed 4 bases, with 21 bases lying between them. The CDR3 extends over 18 amino acids. Here the CDR3 DNA reads TGTGCCAGCAGTTATCGAGGGACCGGTACCGGAGGTAATGAAAAACTGTTTTTT. Amino acid sequence: CASSYRGTGTGGNEKLFF.

The V and J genes are TRBV2 and TRBJ2-3; D may be TRBD2 (5 bases). The ends were cut back, 5 bases at V and 2 bases at J, with 14 bases in the middle. The CDR3 length is 15 residues. Germline lookup yields CDR1 SNHLY and CDR2 FYNNEI. The CDR3 nucleotides read TGTGCCAGCAGTCCTGAGGGAGCGATCACAGATACGCAGTATTTT. It specifies CASSPEGAITDTQYF. Variable domain in full (rest from reference TRBV2 and TRBJ2-3): EPEVTQTPSHQVTQMGQEVILRCVPISNHLYFYWYRQILGQKVEFLVSFYNNEISEKSEIFDDQFSVERPDGSNFTLKIRSTKLEDSAMYFCASSPEGAITDTQYFGPGTRLTVL.

This clonotype was seen a handful of times. The V call is TRBV29-1, the J call TRBJ2-7, with TRBD2 as a possible D gene (5 bases). The CDR3 extends over 11 amino acids. With 4 bases removed from V and 4 bases from J, the gap between germline ends came to 8 bases. Germline assignment: CDR1 SQVTM and CDR2 ANQGSEA. CDR3 DNA sequence: TGCAGCGTTGCCGGGGTTTACGAGCAGTACTTC. Its protein product is CSVAGVYEQYF.

This CDR3 reads CASSFAGNEQFF. The CDR3 bases are TGTGCCAGCAGCTTCGCAGGGAATGAGCAGTTCTTC. The chain is built from TRBV12-3 or TRBV12-4 and TRBJ2-1, with D possibly matching TRBD1 (5 bases). The CDR3 is 12 amino acids. Trimming took 6 bases from V and 7 from J, leaving 10 bases between them.